A selection of T cell receptor beta chains follows, all from one sample in a study of CD39 and CD103 CD8 tumor-infiltrating T cells. TCRdb's table, derived via immunoSEQ multiplex PCR, lists solely in-frame clones and lacks some. Here the sample spans some 3,000 clones, under 90% being singletons. Sequencing was performed on CD39- CD103- CD8+ T cells sorted from the tumor. These receptors originate from a human donor with head and neck squamous cell carcinoma. Each CDR3 is given with its conserved first and last residue. Expanded clones are given a class, and other clones once, few, many or no size at all.

v_call,cdr3_length,clone_size,cdr3_aa
TRBV7-9,12,-,CAIPRGPGGQYF
TRBV6-6,15,-,CASSYSRSGSYEQYF
TRBV30,12,-,CAWSRGADTQYF
TRBV12-5,15,-,CASGSGTGKRGGYTF
TRBV15,14,-,CATSRDGPNTEAFF
TRBV6-1,15,-,CASSEWGEGTDTQYF
TRBV6-5,16,-,CASSYSLGGGQQKLFF
TRBV20-1,11,-,CSARQGWEQFF
TRBV15,14,-,CATSSEFRGYEQYF
TRBV10-3,12,-,CATTTGGYEQYF
TRBV30,15,-,CAWSAGQGKGSPLHF
TRBV6-1,13,-,CANARGPTYEQYF
TRBV18,17,-,CASSPGLAGGLENIQYF
TRBV5-1,15,-,CASSSPGQGVYEQFF
TRBV5-5,17,-,CASSRLGHPPLDYGYTF
TRBV27,14,-,CASSFTGGTYEQYF
TRBV5-6,12,-,CASSLAVAEAFF
TRBV5-6,13,-,CASSLVAGWEQYF
TRBV9,15,-,CASSVGVSGQETQYF
TRBV27,14,-,CASSSRDRQNEQFF
TRBV10-3,15,-,CAIRTAGGPVNEQFF
TRBV10-3,13,-,CAIRGQGDTEAFF
TRBV7-2,14,-,CASRPGAYSYEQYF
TRBV11-2,11,-,CASTSTDEQYF
TRBV7-6,13,-,CASKGGSPHEQYF
TRBV19,15,-,CASFNQGESNQPQHF
TRBV4-3,14,-,CASSPPGSAYGYTF
TRBV6-5,12,-,CASSWDRVGYTF
TRBV11-2,15,few,CASSESGNVGEKLFF
TRBV7-9,11,large,CASSPLGGGTF